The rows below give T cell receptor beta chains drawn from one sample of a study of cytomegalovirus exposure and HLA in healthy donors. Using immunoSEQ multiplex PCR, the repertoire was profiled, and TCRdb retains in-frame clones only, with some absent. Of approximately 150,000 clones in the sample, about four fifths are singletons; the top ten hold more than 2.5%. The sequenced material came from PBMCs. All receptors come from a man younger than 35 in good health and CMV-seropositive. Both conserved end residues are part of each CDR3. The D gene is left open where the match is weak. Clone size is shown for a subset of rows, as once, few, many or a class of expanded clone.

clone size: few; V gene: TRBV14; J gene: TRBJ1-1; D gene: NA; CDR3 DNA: TGTGCCAGCAGCCGAACTCCCGGGAAGAACACTGAAGCTTTCTTT; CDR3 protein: CASSRTPGKNTEAFF
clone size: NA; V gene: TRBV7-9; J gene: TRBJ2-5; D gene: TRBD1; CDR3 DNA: TGTGCCAGCAGCTTACCCGAAACAGGGGGGTTAGAGACCCAGTACTTC; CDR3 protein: CASSLPETGGLETQYF
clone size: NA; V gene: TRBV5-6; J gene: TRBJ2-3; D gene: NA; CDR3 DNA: TGTGCCAGCAGCCCGGTTGGCACAGATACGCAGTATTTT; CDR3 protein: CASSPVGTDTQYF
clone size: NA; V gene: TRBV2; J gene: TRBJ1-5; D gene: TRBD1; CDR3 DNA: TGTGCCAGCAGTGGGACAGGGGGCAATCAGCCCCAGCATTTT; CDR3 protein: CASSGTGGNQPQHF
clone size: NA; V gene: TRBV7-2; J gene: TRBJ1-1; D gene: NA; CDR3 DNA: TGTGCCAGCAGCACACTCACAGGGACTGAAGCTTTCTTT; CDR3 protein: CASSTLTGTEAFF
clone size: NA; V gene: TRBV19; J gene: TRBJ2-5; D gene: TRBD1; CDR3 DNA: TGTGCCAGTAGTATAGAAAAAGGGACAGGGCGGGAGACCCAGTACTTC; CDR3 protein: CASSIEKGTGRETQYF
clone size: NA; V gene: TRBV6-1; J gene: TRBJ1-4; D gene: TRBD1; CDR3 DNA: TGTGCCAGCAGTGAATGGGAGACAGGGGTTTCTTCTAATGAAAAACTGTTTTTT; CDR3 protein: CASSEWETGVSSNEKLFF
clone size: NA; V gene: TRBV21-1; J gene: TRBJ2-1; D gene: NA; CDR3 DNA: TGTGCCAGCAGCAAAGAAGCGCTGAGCTCCTACAATGAGCAGTTCTTC; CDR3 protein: CASSKEALSSYNEQFF
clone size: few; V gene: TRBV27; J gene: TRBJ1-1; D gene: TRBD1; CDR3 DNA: TGTGCCAGCAGTCTCCGGGACAGGGTAGAAGCTTTCTTT; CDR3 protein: CASSLRDRVEAFF
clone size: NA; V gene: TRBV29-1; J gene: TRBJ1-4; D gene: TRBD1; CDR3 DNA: TGCAGCGTTCAGGGACAGGTTGGGGAAAAACTGTTTTTT; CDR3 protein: CSVQGQVGEKLFF
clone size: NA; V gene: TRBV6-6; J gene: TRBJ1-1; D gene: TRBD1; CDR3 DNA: TGTGCCAGCAGTTACTTCTCAGGGGGCTACACTGAAGCTTTCTTT; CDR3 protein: CASSYFSGGYTEAFF
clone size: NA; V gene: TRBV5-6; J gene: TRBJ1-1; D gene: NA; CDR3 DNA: TGTGCCAGCAGCTTGGGGTGGGGGCCCACTGAAGCTTTCTTT; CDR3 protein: CASSLGWGPTEAFF
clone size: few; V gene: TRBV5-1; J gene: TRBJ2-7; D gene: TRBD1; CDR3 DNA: TGCGCCAGCAGCTACGGACAGGGCGTCTCCTACGAGCAGTACTTC; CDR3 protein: CASSYGQGVSYEQYF
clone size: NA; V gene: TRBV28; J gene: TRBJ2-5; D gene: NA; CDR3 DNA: TGTGCCAGCAGTTTAGAAAGAGGGGGCCAAGAGACCCAGTACTTC; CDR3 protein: CASSLERGGQETQYF
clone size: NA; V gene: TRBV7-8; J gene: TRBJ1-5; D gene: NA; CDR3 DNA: TGTGCCAGCAGCTTAGGGGAGGGGGAGTGGCAGCCCCAGCATTTT; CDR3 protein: CASSLGEGEWQPQHF
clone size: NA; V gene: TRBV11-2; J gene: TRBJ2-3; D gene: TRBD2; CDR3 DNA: TGTGCCAGCAGCTTAGAACTAGCGGGGCCCACAGATACGCAGTATTTT; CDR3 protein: CASSLELAGPTDTQYF
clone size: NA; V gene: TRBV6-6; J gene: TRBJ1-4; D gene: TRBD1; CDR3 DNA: TGTGCCAGCAGCCTTGACAGGGGGCTTGAAAAACTGTTTTTT; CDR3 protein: CASSLDRGLEKLFF
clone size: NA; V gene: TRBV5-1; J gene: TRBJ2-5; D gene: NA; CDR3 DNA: TGCGCCAGCAGCTTGGGCCCTAGCGTACAAGAGACCCAGTACTTC; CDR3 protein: CASSLGPSVQETQYF
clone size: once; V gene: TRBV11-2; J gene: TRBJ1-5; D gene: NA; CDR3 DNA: TGTGCCAGCAGCTTAGTAAATCAGCCCCAGCATTTT; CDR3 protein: CASSLVNQPQHF
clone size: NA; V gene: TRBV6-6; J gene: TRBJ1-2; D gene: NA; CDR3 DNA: TGTGCCAGCAGAACGGACAGAAACTATGGCTACACCTTC; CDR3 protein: CASRTDRNYGYTF
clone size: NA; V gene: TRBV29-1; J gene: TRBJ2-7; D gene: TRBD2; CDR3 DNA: TGCAGCGCCATAAGGTCGGGGGGTGGTTACGAGCAGTACTTC; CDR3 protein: CSAIRSGGGYEQYF
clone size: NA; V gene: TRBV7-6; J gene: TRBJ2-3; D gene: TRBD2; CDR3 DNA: TGTGCCAGCAGCTTAGGGGAGGGAGCGGGCACAGATACGCAGTATTTT; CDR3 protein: CASSLGEGAGTDTQYF
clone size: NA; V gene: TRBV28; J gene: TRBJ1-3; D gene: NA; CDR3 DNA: TGTGCCAGCAGTTTATACCAGGGGACCTCTGGAAACACCATATATTTT; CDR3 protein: CASSLYQGTSGNTIYF
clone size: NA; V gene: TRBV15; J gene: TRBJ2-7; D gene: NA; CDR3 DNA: TGTGCCACCAGCAGAGAGCCGAGAAGCTCCTACGAGCAGTACTTC; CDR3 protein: CATSREPRSSYEQYF
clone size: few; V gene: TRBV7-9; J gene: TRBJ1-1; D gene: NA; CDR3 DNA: TGTGCCAGCCAGGGTGGGACTGAAGCTTTCTTT; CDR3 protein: CASQGGTEAFF